A single sample gave rise to the 31 T cell receptor beta chains below, sequenced in a study of post-analysis software for immune sequencing data. Their antigens are not known. Study results and limitations: Controls had lower frequencies than patients of about 5 TRBV segments, which included TRBV5-6, TRBV5-1 and TRBV20-1.

Each TCR beta cDNA library carried unique molecular identifiers. MiXCR was run by TCRdb on the PCR reads, yielding one entry per CDR3 protein. This table has 650,000 to 900,000 distinct CDR3 sequences, 35% to 55% appearing once. Input material: blood. The receptor source for this set is a girl between 10 and 17 years old with multiple sclerosis.

This clonotype was picked up a small number of times. The rearrangement joins TRBV20-1 to TRBJ2-4, with unresolved D. Germline values: CDR1 DFQATT, CDR2 SNEGSKA (reference sequence). The V and J ends lost 2 bases and 2 bases respectively, with 4 bases between them. The CDR3 is made up of 12 amino acids. The chain's CDR3 is CSARITKNIQYF. CDR3 nucleotide sequence: TGCAGTGCTAGAATCACCAAAAACATTCAGTACTTC.

This clonotype came up a few times. The chain recombines TRBV4-3 with TRBJ2-7, with 9 bases fitting TRBD1. The V segment lost 4 bases and the J segment 4 bases; nucleotides outside the gene matches: 5. Per germline, CDR1 LGHNA and CDR2 YSLEER. CDR3 length: 14 amino acids. The CDR3, as DNA: TGCGCCAGCAGCCGAGCGGGACAGGGATACGAGCAGTACTTC. Translation gives CASSRAGQGYEQYF.

There are many counts of this clonotype. This chain connects TRBV14 to TRBJ2-6, with D possibly being TRBD1 (5 bases). Trimming removed 3 bases from V and 1 base from J, with 13 bases in between. CDR3 size: 17 residues. From germline, CDR1 is SGHDN and CDR2 FVKESK. CDR3 residues: CASSQGPLPSGANVLTF. CDR3 coding DNA: TGTGCCAGCAGCCAGGGGCCTCTTCCTTCTGGGGCCAACGTCCTGACTTTC.

V is TRBV9 and J is TRBJ2-5, with D possibly matching TRBD1 (5 bases). The J call is in doubt because the DNA end fits TRBJ2-7 better. Germline V gives CDR1 SGDLS, CDR2 YYNGEE. The CDR3 sequence is 14 residues long. CDR3 coding DNA: TGTGGCAGGGCCCCAACCATAAGGGTCTACGAGCAGTACTTC. It is translated as CGRAPTIRVYEQYF.

The chain combines TRBV15 with TRBJ2-4; TRBD2 might be the D (5 bases). The DNA end favors TRBJ2-7, so the J call may be wrong. The germline CDR1 and CDR2 sequences are LNHNV and YYDKDF (reference sequence). The CDR3 spans 15 residues. The CDR3 loop reads CATSLWVLSGHEQYF. CDR3 nucleotide sequence: TGTGCCACCAGTCTTTGGGTCCTGAGCGGCCACGAGCAGTACTTC.

The chain couples TRBV3-1 to TRBJ2-1; 10 bases are a match to TRBD2. The CDR3 consists of 16 residues. Germline loops: CDR1 LGHDT, CDR2 YNNKEL (reference sequence). Unmatched junction bases numbered 11, after V lost 3 bases and J lost 9 bases. In DNA form, the CDR3 reads TGTGCCAGCAGCCAGGAAACTAGCGGGGACCCCTTTGAGCAGTTCTTC. It is translated as CASSQETSGDPFEQFF.

Comments on this clonotype: One end of the junction fails to match germline, which may point to a read error. J is TRBJ2-7 and V is TRBV6-1; TRBD1 agrees at 11 bases. The CDR3 is made up of 15 amino acids. The V gene's germline CDR1 is MNHNS and CDR2 SASEGT. The CDR3 loop reads CASSGLGTGGYERYF. The CDR3, as DNA: TGTGCCAGCAGTGGCCTGGGGACAGGGGGTTACGAGCGGTACTTC.

The V and J genes are TRBV3-1 and TRBJ1-2, with 8 nucleotides matching TRBD1. CDR3 length: 16 residues. Per the germline V gene, CDR1 is LGHDT and CDR2 is YNNKEL (reference sequence). The J segment lost 6 bases and the V segment lost 0 bases, leaving 9 bases of the junction unmatched. The CDR3 sequence is CASSQEAHRGADGYTF. The CDR3 DNA is TGTGCCAGCAGCCAAGAAGCCCACAGGGGGGCAGATGGCTACACCTTC.

The chain joins TRBV7-3 to TRBJ2-3, with 9 nucleotides matching TRBD2. The CDR3 is made up of 15 amino acids. The ends lost 2 bases at V and 5 bases at J; junction bases unmatched: 5. Looked up from germline, CDR1 is SGHTA and CDR2 is FQGTGA. CDR3 amino acids: CASSLAGLARDTQYF. For the CDR3, the DNA is TGTGCCAGCAGCTTAGCCGGACTAGCGCGAGATACGCAGTATTTT.

This clonotype has a handful of counts. The gene calls are TRBV29-1 and TRBJ2-3; 13 bases match TRBD2. This CDR3 has 16 amino acids. CDR1 is SQVTM and CDR2 is ANQGSEA in the germline V gene. V was pared by 0 bases and J by 4 bases, with 4 bases of the junction left unmatched. CDR3 sequence (DNA): TGCAGCGTTGAAGATACTGGACTAGCGGGAGCAGATACGCAGTATTTT. It encodes CSVEDTGLAGADTQYF.

CDR3 region: CASSFGLYEQYF. The CDR3 region has the DNA TGTGCCAGCAGCTTTGGACTTTACGAGCAGTACTTC. V usage is TRBV11-3 and J usage is TRBJ2-7; D possibly corresponds to TRBD2 (5 bases). Trimming pared 3 bases from V and 4 bases from J, leaving 7 bases between. The CDR3 runs to 12 residues. The V gene's germline CDR1 is SGHNT and CDR2 YENEEA.

The CDR3 DNA follows: TGTGCCAGCAGTTACTCGAGGGCAGTCAACTATGGCTACACCTTC. It translates to CASSYSRAVNYGYTF. This chain joins TRBV6-5 and TRBJ1-2; D not certain. The CDR3 sequence is 15 residues long. V was cut by 0 bases and J by 2 bases, with 10 bases left in between. Germline V gene sequence: CDR1 MNHEY, CDR2 SVGAGI.

The rearrangement uses TRBV27 and TRBJ2-7; a weak D match, TRBD1 (6 bases). V was clipped by 3 bases and J by 6 bases, with 12 bases between them. Germline CDR1 reads MNHEY; CDR2 reads SMNVEV (reference sequence). CDR3 length: 13 amino acids. The CDR3 spells CASSLSGGGEQYF. For the CDR3, the DNA is TGTGCCAGCAGTTTGAGTGGGGGCGGCGAGCAGTACTTC.

The chain uses TRBV12-3 or TRBV12-4 and TRBJ1-1; no definite D call. The V end lost 5 bases, the J end lost 4 bases, and 11 bases lay between the germline ends. CDR3 length: 13 residues. This CDR3 reads CASSGVSVTEAFF. CDR3 in DNA: TGTGCCAGCAGTGGGGTATCGGTCACTGAAGCTTTCTTT.

This clonotype was counted only a few times. The chain employs TRBV9 and TRBJ2-1; D not certain. Trimming removed 3 bases at V and 3 bases at J, with 7 bases between. This CDR3 is 13 amino acids long. Germline values: CDR1 SGDLS, CDR2 YYNGEE. CDR3 nucleotide sequence: TGTGCCAGCAGCGGAACAGACTACAATGAGCAGTTCTTC. This translates into CASSGTDYNEQFF.

The chain carries TRBV6-4 and TRBJ2-1, with TRBD2 matching 11 bases. CDR3 length: 14 amino acids. Germline V lookup: CDR1 MRHNA, CDR2 SNTAGT. With 10 bases clipped from V and 5 bases from J, the junction kept 7 bases outside the gene matches. The DNA of the CDR3 is TGTGCCACCAAACGACTAGCGGGGCACAATGAGCAGTTCTTC. Protein: CATKRLAGHNEQFF.

J is TRBJ2-1 and V is TRBV20-1; 7 nucleotides line up with TRBD1. Germline assignment: CDR1 DFQATT and CDR2 SNEGSKA (reference sequence). Germline trimming cut 7 bases from V and 9 bases from J; bases unmatched to any gene: 18. The CDR3 has 15 amino acids. CDR3 region: CSVRRPTGESAEQFF. CDR3 nucleotides: TGCAGTGTCCGGAGGCCCACAGGGGAGAGCGCTGAGCAGTTCTTC.

CDR3 bases: TGCAGCGTTGAAGAGCAACGGGAGGCCCTGCAGTATTTT. Protein product: CSVEEQREALQYF. The chain uses TRBV29-1 and TRBJ2-3; 7 nucleotides agree with TRBD2. Trimming cost V 0 bases and J 11 bases; bases outside gene matches: 8. The CDR3 contains 13 residues. Germline CDR1 and CDR2: SQVTM and ANQGSEA.

This clonotype showed up just a few times. The chain couples TRBV5-1 to TRBJ2-1; TRBD2 might be the D (6 bases). There are 20 residues in the CDR3. CDR1 is SGHRS, CDR2 YFSETQ, per germline. V was shortened by 3 bases and J by 1 base, with 26 bases between the two germline ends. The CDR3 DNA reads TGCGCCAGCAGCTCGGGCGGGATTTTGGCTCCCGGAGGTTCCTACAATGAGCAGTTCTTC. This codes for CASSSGGILAPGGSYNEQFF.

The V gene is TRBV27, the J gene TRBJ2-1; D may be TRBD1 or TRBD2 (5 bases each). Trimming removed 5 bases at V and 7 bases at J, with 18 bases between. This CDR3 is 15 amino acids long. From germline, CDR1 is MNHEY and CDR2 SMNVEV (reference sequence). This CDR3 reads CASSQRALEGNEQFF. Here the CDR3 DNA reads TGTGCCAGCAGTCAACGGGCACTAGAGGGGAATGAGCAGTTCTTC.

The chain joins TRBV6-6 to TRBJ2-3, with 9 nucleotides matching TRBD2. This CDR3 spans 17 amino acids. V trimming: 6 bases; J trimming: 4 bases; junction bases outside the gene matches: 14. From germline, CDR1 is MNHNY and CDR2 SVGAGI (reference sequence). The DNA for the CDR3 is TGTGCCAGCAGCCAGAGATGGGCGGGAGGGCCCTCAGATACGCAGTATTTT. As protein: CASSQRWAGGPSDTQYF.

The chain combines TRBV29-1 with TRBJ2-2; D gene uncertain. V gave up 6 bases and J gave up 7 bases, with 15 bases separating them. The CDR3 contains 13 residues. Per germline, CDR1 SQVTM and CDR2 ANQGSEA. The CDR3 loop is CSVTFGWGGELFF. The CDR3 nucleotides read TGCAGCGTAACATTCGGCTGGGGCGGGGAGCTGTTTTTT.

The sample holds a few counts of this clonotype. The chain combines TRBV29-1 with TRBJ1-6; 10 bases are shared with TRBD1. This CDR3 has 13 residues. V dropped 4 bases and J dropped 6; count of bases not matched to a gene: 0. Germline V gene data show CDR1 as SQVTM and CDR2 as ANQGSEA. The CDR3 DNA is TGCAGCGTTGGGACAGGGGGTAATTCACCCCTCCACTTT. It codes for CSVGTGGNSPLHF. Complete variable domain (other parts from reference TRBV29-1 and TRBJ1-6): SAVISQKPSRDICQRGTSLTIQCQVDSQVTMMFWYRQQPGQSLTLIATANQGSEATYESGFVIDKFPISRPNLTFSTLTVSNMSPEDSSIYLCSVGTGGNSPLHFGNGTRLTVT.

The chain is built from TRBV15 and TRBJ1-2, with D possibly matching TRBD1 (5 bases). The V end was cut by 0 bases, the J end by 5 bases, with 10 bases between. CDR1 and CDR2 (germline): LNHNV, YYDKDF (reference sequence). The CDR3 consists of 14 residues. CDR3 region: CATSRDRVRYGYTF. For the CDR3, the DNA is TGTGCCACCAGCAGAGACAGGGTTCGATATGGCTACACCTTC.

This chain links TRBV12-3 or TRBV12-4 with TRBJ2-7; 8 nucleotides align to TRBD1. The end of the DNA is better explained by TRBJ2-5, so the J call may be wrong. There are 14 residues in the CDR3. CDR3 region: CASSPRTGLKTQYF. In DNA form, the CDR3 reads TGTGCCAGCAGCCCGCGGACAGGGTTGAAGACCCAGTACTTC.

Only one count was recorded for this clonotype. The chain joins TRBV20-1 to TRBJ2-7; 11 bases line up with TRBD2. The CDR3 runs to 15 residues. V lost 4 bases and J lost 0; bases outside the gene matches: 5. Looked up from germline, CDR1 is DFQATT and CDR2 is SNEGSKA (reference sequence). The CDR3 is CSAKGTSGSSYEQYF. Written as DNA, the CDR3 is TGCAGTGCTAAGGGAACTAGCGGGAGCTCCTACGAGCAGTACTTC.

The V and J genes are TRBV7-2 and TRBJ2-7, with a tentative D call TRBD1 (6 bases). V lost 2 bases, J lost 3 bases, and 17 bases lay in between. This CDR3 is 16 amino acids long. CDR1 and CDR2 from the germline V gene are SGHTA and FQGNSA. CDR3 in amino acids: CASSLSAGAYYYEQYF. CDR3 DNA: TGTGCCAGCAGCTTATCGGCAGGGGCGTACTACTACGAGCAGTACTTC.

This clonotype was counted a few times. The V gene is TRBV6-5, the J gene TRBJ1-1; the D gene is possibly TRBD1 (5 bases). This CDR3 spans 13 amino acids. Trimming removed 9 bases from V and 3 bases from J, with 14 bases in between. The germline gives CDR1 MNHEY, CDR2 SVGAGI. CDR3 region: CASRRGADTEAFF. CDR3 DNA: TGTGCCAGTCGAAGGGGCGCGGACACTGAAGCTTTCTTT.

This clonotype came up a few times. This chain links TRBV20-1 with TRBJ2-5; TRBD2 aligns across 7 bases. Germline V CDR1 and CDR2: DFQATT, SNEGSKA (reference sequence). The V segment lost 6 bases and the J segment 4 bases; nucleotides outside the gene matches: 5. This CDR3 is built from 12 residues. The CDR3 DNA follows: TGCAGTGCCGGGACTATGGGAGAGACCCAGTACTTC. Residues: CSAGTMGETQYF.

The chain carries TRBV29-1 and TRBJ2-3; D perhaps matches TRBD2 (6 bases). The V end lost 5 bases, the J end lost 4 bases, and 19 bases lay between the germline ends. The CDR3 is 15 amino acids. CDR1 is SQVTM, CDR2 ANQGSEA, per germline. This chain's CDR3 is CSVNPSPGEADTQYF. The CDR3 DNA sequence: TGCAGCGTTAACCCCTCCCCCGGGGAGGCAGATACGCAGTATTTT.

This sequence joins TRBV9 and TRBJ1-2; a weak D match, TRBD1 (5 bases). Germline V CDR1 and CDR2: SGDLS, YYNGEE. The CDR3 consists of 16 residues. V was trimmed by 4 bases and J by 8 bases, leaving 24 bases between them. The CDR3 nucleotides read TGTGCCAGCAGCCCCGGGGGGAAGGCCTCCCCTAAAGGCTACACCTTC. Translated, it gives CASSPGGKASPKGYTF.